The 7 T cell receptor beta chains given below trace back to one sample, sequenced in a study of tumor-infiltrating lymphocytes in oesophageal squamous cell carcinoma. Each CDR3 protein gets one entry after TCRdb re-called the PCR reads with MiXCR. The table has 20,000 to 25,000 distinct CDR3 sequences, approximately 40% seen once. Sequencing input: esophageal tumor tissue. The source of these receptors is a male donor with esophageal squamous cell carcinoma.

This clonotype appeared a few times. The rearrangement links TRBV18 to TRBJ1-1, with TRBD1 identical over 10 bases. The CDR3 contains 16 residues. V lost 1 base, J lost 2 bases, and 4 bases stayed unmatched. CDR1 and CDR2 from the germline V gene are KGHSH and LQKENI. CDR3 sequence reads: CASSPRDRGSNTEAFF. CDR3 DNA: TGTGCCAGCTCACCACGGGACAGGGGTTCTAACACTGAAGCTTTCTTT. Looking up the rest from reference TRBV18 and TRBJ1-1 gives the full variable domain: NAGVMQNPRHLVRRRGQEARLRCSPMKGHSHVYWYRQLPEEGLKFMVYLQKENIIDESGMPKERFSAEFPKEGPSILRIQQVVRGDSAAYFCASSPRDRGSNTEAFFGQGTRLTVV.

The chain uses TRBV7-2 and TRBJ1-5; D perhaps matches TRBD1 (6 bases). Trimming removed 1 base from V and 2 bases from J, with 12 bases in between. The CDR3 sequence is 16 residues long. Germline-derived CDR1 and CDR2 are SGHTA and FQGNSA. Here the CDR3 reads CASSLGWAGGNQPQHF. The CDR3 nucleotides read TGTGCCAGCAGCTTAGGGTGGGCAGGGGGCAATCAGCCCCAGCATTTT.

This clonotype is categorized as medium-sized (0.01 to 0.1%). V is TRBV7-2 and J is TRBJ2-5, with D hard to call. V was clipped by 6 bases and J by 5 bases, with 13 bases between them. The CDR3 runs 13 residues. In germline, CDR1 is SGHTA, CDR2 FQGNSA. As DNA, the CDR3 is TGTGCCAGCAGTAACGCCGCGGCGGAGACCCAGTACTTC. Encoded protein: CASSNAAAETQYF.

This clonotype came up a few times. V is TRBV7-2 and J is TRBJ2-5; 7 bases align to TRBD1. V shed 1 base and J 4 bases; nucleotides not matched to a gene: 6. Germline V gene lookup returns CDR1 SGHTA and CDR2 FQGNSA. The CDR3 consists of 15 residues. The CDR3 region has the DNA TGTGCCAGCAGCTTAGGTGCCAGGGGGTCAGAGACCCAGTACTTC. Protein product: CASSLGARGSETQYF.

This clonotype was observed at least ten times. The junction and the germline gene differ at one end; a read error may be behind it. The chain combines TRBV6-1 with TRBJ2-1; the D is unclear. Germline-derived CDR1 and CDR2 are MNHNS and SASEGT. The CDR3 spans 14 residues. The CDR3 region has the DNA TGTGCCAGCAGTCGGCTAGGGAATAATTCACCCCTCCACTTC. This gives the protein CASSRLGNNSPLHF.

This clonotype came up many times. The DNA for the CDR3 is TGTGCCAGCAGACTGAACAGGGGGCGGTACGAGCAGTACTTC. Protein sequence: CASRLNRGRYEQYF. This sequence joins TRBV6-1 and TRBJ2-7; 9 nucleotides align to TRBD1. The germline gives CDR1 MNHNS, CDR2 SASEGT. The CDR3 is 14 amino acids. V lost 6 bases and J lost 4; bases outside the gene matches: 7.

This clonotype was seen repeatedly, ten times or more. J is TRBJ1-6 and V is TRBV7-9; 7 bases align to TRBD1. Unmatched junction bases numbered 4, after V lost 3 bases and J lost 5 bases. Germline assignment: CDR1 SEHNR and CDR2 FQNEAQ (reference sequence). CDR3 length: 15 amino acids. CDR3 nucleotide sequence: TGTGCCAGCAGCTTTTCAGGGGGTAATAATTCACCCCTCCACTTT. It encodes CASSFSGGNNSPLHF.